This T cell receptor (beta chain) was found in a study of post-analysis software for immune sequencing data. The wider study: Recorded disease courses covered relapsing-remitting, secondary progressive and progressive-relapsing multiple sclerosis. Some patients had no subtype annotation.

Points from the study as a whole: Significantly decreased normalized Chao1 diversity was recorded for multiple sclerosis patients relative to controls. F measure showed strong co-clustering of same-batch samples. Patients used about five TRBV segments, including TRBV5-6, TRBV5-1 and TRBV20-1, more often than controls.

Germline values: CDR1 SGHRS, CDR2 YFSETQ. This CDR3 contains 13 residues. Trimming took off 1 base at V and 6 bases at J, with 8 bases between the two ends. The authors incorporated unique molecular identifiers into the TCR beta cDNA libraries. MiXCR was run by TCRdb on the PCR reads, yielding one entry per CDR3 protein. Here the sample spans roughly 670,000 distinct CDR3 sequences, over 45% being singletons. About this clonotype: Antigen unknown.

Sample: blood. The receptor's source is a girl aged 2 to 9 with multiple sclerosis. This sequence joins TRBV5-1 and TRBJ2-1; possibly TRBD1 for D (6 bases). CDR3 region: CASSLPGANEQFF. The CDR3 DNA is TGCGCCAGCAGCTTGCCAGGGGCCAATGAGCAGTTCTTC.